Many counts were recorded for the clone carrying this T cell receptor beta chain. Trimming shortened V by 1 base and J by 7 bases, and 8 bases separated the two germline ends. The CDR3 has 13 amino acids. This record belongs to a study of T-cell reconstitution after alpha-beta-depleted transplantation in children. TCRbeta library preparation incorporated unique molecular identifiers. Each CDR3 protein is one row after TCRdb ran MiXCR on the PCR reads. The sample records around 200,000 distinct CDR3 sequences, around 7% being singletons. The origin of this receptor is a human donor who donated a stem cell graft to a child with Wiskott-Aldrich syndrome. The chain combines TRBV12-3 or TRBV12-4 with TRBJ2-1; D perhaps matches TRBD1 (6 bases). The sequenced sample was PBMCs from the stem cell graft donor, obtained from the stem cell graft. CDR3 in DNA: TGTGCCAGCAGTTTAGTGGGGGCGAATGAGCAGTTCTTC. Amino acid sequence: CASSLVGANEQFF.